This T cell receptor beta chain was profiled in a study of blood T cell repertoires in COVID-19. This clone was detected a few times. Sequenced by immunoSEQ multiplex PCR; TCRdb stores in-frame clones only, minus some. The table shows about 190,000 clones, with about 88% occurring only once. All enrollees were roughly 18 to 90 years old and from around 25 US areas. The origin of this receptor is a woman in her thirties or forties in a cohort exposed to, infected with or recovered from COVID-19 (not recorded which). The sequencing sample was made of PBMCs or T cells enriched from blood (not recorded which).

The CDR3 nucleotides are TGCGCCAGCAGCCAAGATACACAGGCCCACTACGAGCAGTACTTC. It codes for CASSQDTQAHYEQYF. The chain has TRBV4-1 and TRBJ2-7; possibly TRBD1 for D (5 bases). Germline CDR1 is MGHRA and CDR2 is YSYEKL. The CDR3 is 15 residues long. Trimming left V 0 bases short and J 3 bases short, with 12 bases between.